What follows are 28 T cell receptor beta chains derived from one specimen sequenced in a study of Ad26.COV2.S vaccination and SARS-CoV-2 variants. Repertoires were generated with immunoSEQ multiplex PCR, while TCRdb's copy carries only in-frame clones and drops some. In the table there are 250,000 or so clones, 70% to 90% of which are singletons. Regarding treatment: roughly 20 received Ad26.COV2.S at low or high dose, single or two shots; five or six received placebo; per-sample allocation not given. Collection of samples fell on day 63 after the first vaccine or placebo injection. The starting material was peripheral blood, obtained in a trial of Ad26.COV2.S vaccine versus placebo. These TCRs come from a person between 18 and 59 years old who received the Ad26.COV2.S COVID-19 vaccine or a placebo.

This chain links TRBV6-2 or TRBV6-3 with TRBJ1-5; TRBD1 agrees at 8 bases. This CDR3 has 15 amino acids. The V segment lost 2 bases and the J segment 7 bases; nucleotides outside the gene matches: 7. CDR1 is MNHEY, CDR2 SVGEGT, per germline. The CDR3 region has the DNA TGTGCCAGCAGTTACCCGACAGGGGTCGGGCAGCCCCAGCATTTT. Protein: CASSYPTGVGQPQHF.

The CDR3 nucleotides are TGTGCCAGCAGGATACCGGGACAGGGTTTTTTCGAGCAGTACTTC. This codes for CASRIPGQGFFEQYF. The chain has TRBV2 and TRBJ2-7, with TRBD1 identical over 9 bases. The CDR3 covers 15 residues. CDR1 SNHLY and CDR2 FYNNEI come from the germline V gene. J gave up 6 bases and V 6 bases, and 12 bases lay outside the gene matches.

The chain links TRBV30 to TRBJ2-5; 9 bases map to TRBD1. Trimming removed 3 bases from V and 1 base from J; junction bases left unmatched: 12. From germline, CDR1 is GTSNPN and CDR2 SVGIG (reference sequence). The CDR3 loop spans 17 amino acids. CDR3 sequence (DNA): TGTGCCTGGAGCGCACAGGGGGCTCTAGCGGCCCAAGAGACCCAGTACTTC. Translating it yields CAWSAQGALAAQETQYF.

V usage is TRBV29-1 and J usage is TRBJ2-4; no firm D call. CDR1 and CDR2 (germline): SQVTM, ANQGSEA. The CDR3 is made up of 14 amino acids. With 4 bases removed from V and 0 bases from J, the gap between germline ends came to 10 bases. The CDR3 protein is CSVVIPLAKNIQYF. The CDR3 DNA is TGCAGCGTTGTCATTCCACTAGCCAAAAACATTCAGTACTTC.

The rearrangement uses TRBV4-2 and TRBJ2-1, with 8 bases identical to TRBD2. From germline, CDR1 is LGHNA and CDR2 YNFKEQ. Unmatched junction bases numbered 8, after V lost 0 bases and J lost 7 bases. The CDR3 is 16 amino acids. The CDR3 bases are TGTGCCAGCAGCCAAGATGAGCGGGGGCCTTGGAATGAGCAGTTCTTC. This translates into CASSQDERGPWNEQFF.

This clone occurred a few times. V usage is TRBV13 and J usage is TRBJ1-1, with D possibly being TRBD1 (5 bases). The V and J ends lost 6 bases and 1 base respectively, with 18 bases between them. The CDR3 covers 16 residues. Germline V gene data show CDR1 as PRHDT and CDR2 as FYEKMQ (reference sequence). This CDR3 is CASRYGWTGPNTEAFF. CDR3 sequence (DNA): TGTGCCAGCAGGTATGGGTGGACGGGGCCGAACACTGAAGCTTTCTTT.

This clone was observed once. This sequence joins TRBV27 and TRBJ1-1, with 8 positions matching TRBD1. CDR3 length: 17 residues. Germline lookup yields CDR1 MNHEY and CDR2 SMNVEV (reference sequence). Trimming removed 4 bases from V and 1 base from J; junction bases left unmatched: 11. CDR3: CASSSLDRVIPNTEAFF. The CDR3 coding sequence is TGTGCCAGCAGTTCACTGGACAGGGTGATCCCGAACACTGAAGCTTTCTTT.

The gene calls are TRBV2 and TRBJ1-4; possibly TRBD1 for D (5 bases). The length of the CDR3 is 14 residues. V was clipped by 6 bases and J by 8 bases, with 16 bases between them. Germline loops: CDR1 SNHLY, CDR2 FYNNEI. This CDR3 reads CASSEQVGKEKLFF. The CDR3 bases are TGTGCCAGCAGCGAACAGGTCGGGAAGGAAAAACTGTTTTTT.

V gene TRBV20-1 combines with J gene TRBJ2-5, with D unclear. Trimming shortened V by 0 bases and J by 6 bases, and 5 bases separated the two germline ends. This CDR3 contains 11 residues. Germline V gene sequence: CDR1 DFQATT, CDR2 SNEGSKA (reference sequence). The DNA for the CDR3 is TGCAGTGCTAGAGATGGCAAGACCCAGTACTTC. It yields the protein CSARDGKTQYF.

The chain combines TRBV18 with TRBJ2-7; no clear D gene. Germline lookup yields CDR1 KGHSH and CDR2 LQKENI. V shed 3 bases and J shed 0 bases, with 3 bases lying between them. CDR3 size: 12 residues. Written as DNA, the CDR3 is TGTGCCAGCTCACCGCGCTCCTACGAGCAGTACTTC. This sequence encodes CASSPRSYEQYF.

This clone was found once. This chain uses TRBV6-1 with TRBJ1-1, with D unclear. The germline gives CDR1 MNHNS, CDR2 SASEGT. V shed 3 bases and J shed 0 bases, with 14 bases lying between them. This CDR3 has 16 residues. The CDR3 loop is CASSDGWSRMNTEAFF. The CDR3 nucleotides are TGTGCCAGCAGTGATGGATGGTCCCGAATGAACACTGAAGCTTTCTTT.

The chain combines TRBV6-5 with TRBJ2-1; D gene uncertain. CDR1 and CDR2 from the germline V gene are MNHEY and SVGAGI. The CDR3 sequence is 13 residues long. Trimming stripped 4 bases from V and 6 bases from J, with 10 bases between. CDR3 nucleotide sequence: TGTGCCAGCAGTTTCCCGGACCGCAATGAGCAGTTCTTC. It is translated as CASSFPDRNEQFF.

The chain recombines TRBV15 with TRBJ2-2; the D is unclear. The V end lost 1 base, the J end lost 4 bases, and 10 bases lay between the germline ends. Germline CDR1 reads LNHNV; CDR2 reads YYDKDF (reference sequence). CDR3 length equals 15 residues. CDR3 nucleotides: TGTGCCACCAGCAGAGGGTGGCCCCCCACCGGGGAGCTGTTTTTT. It specifies CATSRGWPPTGELFF.

The chain carries TRBV7-3 and TRBJ2-6; D perhaps matches TRBD1 (5 bases). CDR1 and CDR2 from the germline V gene are SGHTA and FQGTGA. Trimming took 7 bases from V and 1 from J, leaving 11 bases between them. This CDR3 contains 15 residues. The CDR3 reads CASTDPGSGANVLTF. CDR3 coding DNA: TGTGCCAGCACCGACCCAGGGTCTGGGGCCAACGTCCTGACTTTC.

V gene TRBV6-2 or TRBV6-3 combines with J gene TRBJ2-2, with 8 bases that match TRBD2. The CDR3 has 17 amino acids. The germline gives CDR1 MNHEY, CDR2 SVGEGT. The V and J ends lost 2 bases and 1 base, in that order; junction bases with no gene match: 6. Here the CDR3 reads CASSYPGRGKNTGELFF. CDR3 sequence (DNA): TGTGCCAGCAGTTACCCCGGGAGGGGAAAGAACACCGGGGAGCTGTTTTTT.

The genes are TRBV7-3 and TRBJ2-3; D unresolved. Germline V CDR1 and CDR2: SGHTA, FQGTGA. The CDR3 has 13 residues. Trimming left V 0 bases short and J 4 bases short, with 5 bases between. CDR3 DNA sequence: TGTGCCAGCAGCTTAACTAATTCAGATACGCAGTATTTT. This sequence encodes CASSLTNSDTQYF.

The genes are TRBV7-2 and TRBJ1-2; perhaps TRBD1 as D (5 bases). The CDR3 is 17 residues long. The V gene lost 0 bases and the J gene lost 4 bases, with 18 bases spanning the gap. Germline V gives CDR1 SGHTA, CDR2 FQGNSA. CDR3 DNA sequence: TGTGCCAGCAGCTTAGCGAGTTGGGGGGATCGGAGCTATGGCTACACCTTC. Protein sequence: CASSLASWGDRSYGYTF.

In this sample, this clone turned up once. This chain uses TRBV7-8 with TRBJ2-3; 8 nucleotides agree with TRBD2. J gave up 6 bases and V 5 bases, and 10 bases lay outside the gene matches. Per germline, CDR1 SGHVS and CDR2 FQNEAQ. The CDR3 sequence is 15 residues long. In DNA, the CDR3 is TGTGCCAGCAGCCCCCGACGGCGGGGGGTCGATACGCAGTATTTT. It is translated as CASSPRRRGVDTQYF.

Remarks on this clone: One junction end disagrees with the germline gene, perhaps due to a read error. The V call is TRBV12-3 or TRBV12-4, the J call TRBJ2-2; possible D gene TRBD1, 7 bases. CDR3 size: 13 residues. The CDR3 sequence is CASSLSAQGGLFF. The CDR3 DNA reads as TGTGCCAGCAGTTTGTCGGCCCAGGGGGGGCTGTTTTTT.

This rearrangement joins TRBV29-1 to TRBJ2-5, with TRBD2 matching 10 bases. Looked up from germline, CDR1 is SQVTM and CDR2 is ANQGSEA. J lost 5 bases, V lost 6 bases, and 12 bases had no gene match. CDR3 length: 15 residues. The CDR3 here is CSVASGTSVSETQYF. As DNA, the CDR3 is TGCAGCGTCGCTTCCGGGACTAGCGTCTCGGAGACCCAGTACTTC.

The V gene is TRBV6-5, the J gene TRBJ2-1; D may be TRBD2 (7 bases). Germline-derived CDR1 and CDR2 are MNHEY and SVGAGI. This CDR3 comprises 15 residues. V lost 6 bases, J lost 3 bases, and 15 bases lay in between. CDR3 region: CASRGGGAVYNEQFF. The CDR3 DNA reads as TGTGCCAGCAGAGGGGGGGGAGCTGTCTACAATGAGCAGTTCTTC.

The rearrangement joins TRBV6-5 to TRBJ1-2, with D hard to call. The CDR3 runs 13 residues. The ends were cut back, 6 bases at V and 3 bases at J, with 11 bases in the middle. Germline CDR1 and CDR2: MNHEY and SVGAGI. CDR3 in DNA: TGTGCCAGCAGACAGAGACTTGACTATGGCTACACCTTC. This codes for CASRQRLDYGYTF.

The chain is built from TRBV7-2 and TRBJ2-7; 10 nucleotides align to TRBD2. The germline V gene encodes CDR1 SGHTA and CDR2 FQGNSA. The CDR3 runs to 15 residues. V lost 1 base and J lost 7; bases outside the gene matches: 7. CDR3 amino acids: CASSLGEREGWEQYV. The CDR3 DNA reads as TGTGCCAGCAGCTTAGGAGAGCGGGAGGGGTGGGAGCAGTACGTC.

In its sample, this clone was seen once. The rearrangement links TRBV6-6 to TRBJ2-3; 13 bases are shared with TRBD2. After removal of 5 bases from V and 3 bases from J, the junction contained 11 bases not matched to a gene. CDR1 MNHNY and CDR2 SVGAGI come from the germline V gene (reference sequence). The CDR3 runs to 18 residues. This CDR3 is CASSQGLAGPSRTDTQYF. The CDR3 bases are TGTGCCAGCAGTCAGGGACTAGCGGGGCCCAGCAGAACAGATACGCAGTATTTT.

The chain's CDR3 is CASSLSEGGRPEKLFF. CDR3 nucleotide sequence: TGTGCCAGCAGTTTATCGGAAGGGGGGCGCCCTGAAAAACTGTTTTTT. The chain uses TRBV27 and TRBJ1-4, with D possibly TRBD1 on 6 matching bases. There are 16 residues in the CDR3. Germline V gene sequence: CDR1 MNHEY, CDR2 SMNVEV (reference sequence). Trimming took 0 bases from V and 7 from J, leaving 15 bases between them.

V is TRBV7-3 and J is TRBJ2-1, with 8 bases aligning to TRBD2. The germline CDR1 and CDR2 sequences are SGHTA and FQGTGA. This CDR3 comprises 15 residues. V dropped 2 bases and J dropped 0; count of bases not matched to a gene: 0. In DNA, the CDR3 is TGTGCCAGCAGCTTAGGGACTAGCTCCTACAATGAGCAGTTCTTC. Its translation is CASSLGTSSYNEQFF.

The chain carries TRBV13 and TRBJ2-1, with 12 bases matching TRBD2. This CDR3 has 17 amino acids. Germline V gene data show CDR1 as PRHDT and CDR2 as FYEKMQ (reference sequence). Trimming cost V 4 bases and J 5 bases; bases outside gene matches: 9. CDR3: CASSSPTSGRGNNEQFF. DNA of the CDR3: TGTGCCAGCAGCTCCCCGACTAGCGGGAGAGGTAACAATGAGCAGTTCTTC.

The V gene is TRBV9, the J gene TRBJ2-7; TRBD2 is a possible D gene (6 bases). The CDR3 loop spans 13 amino acids. V dropped 2 bases and J dropped 6 bases, with 12 bases sitting between them. Germline lookup yields CDR1 SGDLS and CDR2 YYNGEE. The CDR3 nucleotides read TGTGCCAGCAGCGTTCGACTAGTTACCGAGCAGTACTTC. Protein product: CASSVRLVTEQYF.